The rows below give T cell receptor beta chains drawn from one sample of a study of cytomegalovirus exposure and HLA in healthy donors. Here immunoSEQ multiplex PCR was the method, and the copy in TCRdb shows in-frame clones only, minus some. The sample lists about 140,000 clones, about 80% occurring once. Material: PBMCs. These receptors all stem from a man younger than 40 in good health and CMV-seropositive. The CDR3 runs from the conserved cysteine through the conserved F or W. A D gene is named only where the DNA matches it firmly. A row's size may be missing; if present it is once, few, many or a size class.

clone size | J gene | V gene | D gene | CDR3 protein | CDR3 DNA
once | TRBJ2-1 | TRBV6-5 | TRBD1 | CASSLDRGLTNEQFF | TGTGCCAGCAGCTTGGACAGGGGCCTCACCAATGAGCAGTTCTTC
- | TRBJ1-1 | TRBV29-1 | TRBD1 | CSVVGQAPNTEAFF | TGCAGCGTTGTGGGACAGGCTCCGAACACTGAAGCTTTCTTT
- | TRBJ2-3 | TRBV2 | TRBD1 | CASKLGQGTGDTQYF | TGTGCCAGCAAACTGGGACAGGGCACCGGGGATACGCAGTATTTT
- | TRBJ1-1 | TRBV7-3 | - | CASSWTVNTEAFF | TGTGCCAGCAGCTGGACAGTGAACACTGAAGCTTTCTTT
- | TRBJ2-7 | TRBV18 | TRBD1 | CASSQQGGFHEQYF | TGTGCCAGCTCACAACAGGGGGGTTTCCACGAGCAGTACTTC
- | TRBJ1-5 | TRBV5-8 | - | CASSLAQGSSNQPQHF | TGTGCCAGCAGCTTGGCCCAAGGGAGTAGCAATCAGCCCCAGCATTTT
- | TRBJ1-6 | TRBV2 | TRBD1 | CASDSTGGMDNSPLHF | TGTGCCAGCGATAGTACAGGGGGCATGGATAATTCACCCCTCCACTTT
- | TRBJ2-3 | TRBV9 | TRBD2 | CASSSSTSGNTDTQYF | TGTGCCAGCAGCTCATCGACTAGCGGGAACACAGATACGCAGTATTTT
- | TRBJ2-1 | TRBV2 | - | CASSGDREQFF | TGTGCCAGCAGTGGTGACAGGGAGCAGTTCTTC
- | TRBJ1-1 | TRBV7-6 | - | CASSPDRNEAFF | TGTGCCAGCAGCCCTGACAGGAATGAAGCTTTCTTT
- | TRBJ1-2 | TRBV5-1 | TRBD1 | CASSTGQGENYGYTF | TGCGCCAGCAGCACCGGACAGGGGGAAAACTATGGCTACACCTTC
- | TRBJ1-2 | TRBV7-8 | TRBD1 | CASSVGQRQGASYTF | TGTGCCAGCAGCGTGGGACAGCGACAGGGGGCGAGCTACACCTTC
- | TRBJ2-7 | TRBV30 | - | CAWSAGDREQYF | TGTGCCTGGAGTGCAGGGGATCGGGAGCAGTACTTC
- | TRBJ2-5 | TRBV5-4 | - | CASSLGGGRETQYF | TGTGCCAGCAGCTTGGGGGGGGGCCGGGAGACCCAGTACTTC
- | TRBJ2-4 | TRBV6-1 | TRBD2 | CASSGWEGTNIQYF | TGTGCCAGCAGTGGGTGGGAGGGTACAAACATTCAGTACTTC
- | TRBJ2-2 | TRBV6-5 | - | CASSYSGVHTGELFF | TGTGCCAGCAGTTACTCGGGAGTGCACACCGGGGAGCTGTTTTTT
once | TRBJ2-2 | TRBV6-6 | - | CASRPSGANTGELFF | TGTGCCAGCAGACCCTCCGGAGCGAACACCGGGGAGCTGTTTTTT
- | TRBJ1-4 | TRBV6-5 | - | CASSQGWGDNEKLFF | TGTGCCAGCAGCCAAGGATGGGGGGATAATGAAAAACTGTTTTTT
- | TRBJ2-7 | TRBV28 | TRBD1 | CASSLGPGTEFYEQYF | TGTGCCAGCAGTTTGGGCCCCGGGACAGAGTTCTACGAGCAGTACTTC
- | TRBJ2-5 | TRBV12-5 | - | CASGPLGYQETQYF | TGTGCTAGTGGCCCCCTGGGCTACCAAGAGACCCAGTACTTC
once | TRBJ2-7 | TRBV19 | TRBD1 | CASSSGTGSSYEQYF | TGTGCCAGTAGTTCGGGGACAGGCAGCTCCTACGAGCAGTACTTC
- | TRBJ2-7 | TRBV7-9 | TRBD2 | CASSPTSGGSYEQYF | TGTGCCAGCAGCCCTACTAGCGGGGGTTCCTACGAGCAGTACTTC
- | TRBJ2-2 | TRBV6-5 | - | CASSYSSPSTGELFF | TGTGCCAGCAGTTACTCGTCCCCCAGCACCGGGGAGCTGTTTTTT
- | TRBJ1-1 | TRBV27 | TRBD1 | CASSRNRGGTEAFF | TGTGCCAGCAGTAGAAACAGGGGGGGCACTGAAGCTTTCTTT
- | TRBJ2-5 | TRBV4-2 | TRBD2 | CASSPPGAGDQETQYF | TGTGCCAGCAGCCCCCCCGGGGCGGGAGACCAAGAGACCCAGTACTTC
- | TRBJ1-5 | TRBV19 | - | CASSIEPGDQPQHF | TGTGCCAGTAGTATTGAGCCGGGGGATCAGCCCCAGCATTTT
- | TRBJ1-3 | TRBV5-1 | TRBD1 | CASSGTGAGNTIYF | TGCGCCAGCAGCGGAACAGGGGCGGGAAACACCATATATTTT
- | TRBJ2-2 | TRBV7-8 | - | CASSSLGGTNTGELFF | TGTGCCAGCAGCTCTCTCGGAGGGACGAACACCGGGGAGCTGTTTTTT
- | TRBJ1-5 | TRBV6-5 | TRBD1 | CASSTGGSFQPQHF | TGTGCCAGCAGCACAGGGGGCTCGTTTCAGCCCCAGCATTTT
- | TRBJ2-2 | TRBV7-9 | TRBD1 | CASSPRQGDTGELFF | TGTGCCAGCAGCCCGAGACAGGGAGACACCGGGGAGCTGTTTTTT
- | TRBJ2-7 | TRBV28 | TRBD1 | CASPGQGGEQYF | TGTGCCAGCCCGGGACAGGGAGGGGAGCAGTACTTC
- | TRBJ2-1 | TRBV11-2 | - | CASSGWTDARSYNEQFF | TGTGCCAGCAGCGGATGGACAGACGCACGCTCCTACAATGAGCAGTTCTTC
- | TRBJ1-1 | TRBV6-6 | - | CASTTQDTEAFF | TGTGCCAGCACTACACAGGACACTGAAGCTTTCTTT
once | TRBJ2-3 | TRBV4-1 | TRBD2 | CASSRTPRLAGEIPDTQYF | TGCGCCAGCAGCCGAACACCCCGACTAGCGGGAGAGATCCCAGATACGCAGTATTTT
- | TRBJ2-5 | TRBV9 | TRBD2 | CASSVGRLAQETQYF | TGTGCCAGCAGCGTAGGCAGACTAGCGCAAGAGACCCAGTACTTC
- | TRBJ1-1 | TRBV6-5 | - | CASSRGGGMNTEAFF | TGTGCCAGCAGTAGAGGGGGGGGGATGAACACTGAAGCTTTCTTT
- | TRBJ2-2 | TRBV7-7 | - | CASTSRELPGELFF | TGTGCCAGCACCTCCAGGGAACTACCCGGGGAGCTGTTTTTT
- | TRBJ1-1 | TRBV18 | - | CASSLQEDTEAFF | TGTGCCAGCTCACTTCAGGAGGACACTGAAGCTTTCTTT
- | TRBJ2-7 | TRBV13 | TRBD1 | CASSLGTGVSYEQYF | TGTGCCAGCAGCCTTGGGACAGGGGTGTCCTACGAGCAGTACTTC
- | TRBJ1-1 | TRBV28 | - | CASTSGSRVGTEAFF | TGTGCCAGCACTTCGGGTTCCAGGGTGGGAACTGAAGCTTTCTTT
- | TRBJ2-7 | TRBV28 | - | CASSPGVRGYEQYF | TGTGCCAGCAGTCCGGGAGTACGAGGCTACGAGCAGTACTTC
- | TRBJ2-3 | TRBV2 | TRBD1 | CASRPDRGTQYF | TGTGCCAGCAGGCCGGACAGGGGGACGCAGTATTTT
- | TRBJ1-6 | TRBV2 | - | CASSFDNSDSPLHF | TGTGCCAGCAGCTTCGACAACTCTGATTCACCCCTCCACTTT
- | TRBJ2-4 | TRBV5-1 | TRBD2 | CASSLGGGLAVDFIAGAKNIQYF | TGCGCCAGCAGCTTGGGGGGGGGACTAGCGGTTGATTTTATAGCTGGAGCCAAAAACATTCAGTACTTC
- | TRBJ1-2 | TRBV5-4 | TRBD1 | CASSLQGAPGYTF | TGTGCCAGCAGCTTGCAGGGGGCGCCTGGCTACACCTTC
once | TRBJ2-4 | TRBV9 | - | CASSPRDSQNIQYF | TGTGCCAGCAGCCCTCGGGACTCCCAAAACATTCAGTACTTC
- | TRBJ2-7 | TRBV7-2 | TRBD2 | CASSSTSGRSGEQYF | TGTGCCAGCAGCTCGACTAGCGGGAGGTCCGGGGAGCAGTACTTC
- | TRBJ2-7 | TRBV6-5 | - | CASSSDSYEQYF | TGTGCCAGCAGCTCCGACAGTTACGAGCAGTACTTC
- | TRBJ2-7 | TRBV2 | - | CAITSGIGYEQYF | TGTGCCATCACCAGCGGAATTGGTTACGAGCAGTACTTC
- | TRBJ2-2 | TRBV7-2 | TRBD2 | CASSKLAGGPGTGELFF | TGTGCCAGCAGCAAACTAGCGGGAGGGCCTGGCACCGGGGAGCTGTTTTTT
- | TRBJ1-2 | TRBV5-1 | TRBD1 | CASSLAPGTGVGSYGYTF | TGCGCCAGCAGCCTCGCCCCCGGGACAGGGGTTGGTAGCTATGGCTACACCTTC
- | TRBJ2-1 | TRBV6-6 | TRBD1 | CASSTPGQDYNEQFF | TGTGCCAGCAGCACCCCGGGACAGGACTACAATGAGCAGTTCTTC
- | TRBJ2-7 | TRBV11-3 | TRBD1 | CASSSKGQTYEQYF | TGTGCCAGCAGCTCGAAGGGACAGACCTACGAGCAGTACTTC
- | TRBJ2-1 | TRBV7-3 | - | CASSNLAPYNEQFF | TGTGCCAGCAGCAACTTAGCCCCCTACAATGAGCAGTTCTTC
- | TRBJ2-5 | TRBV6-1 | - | CASSSRGELQETQYF | TGTGCCAGCAGTTCCAGGGGGGAGCTTCAAGAGACCCAGTACTTC
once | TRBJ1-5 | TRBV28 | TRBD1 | CASRPRQGSEHF | TGTGCCAGCAGGCCTCGACAGGGGAGCGAGCATTTT
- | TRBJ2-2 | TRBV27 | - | CASKPTNTGELFF | TGTGCCAGCAAGCCCACGAACACCGGGGAGCTGTTTTTT
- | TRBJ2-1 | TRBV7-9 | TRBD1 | CASSPLDRTYNEQFF | TGTGCCAGCAGCCCGCTGGACAGGACCTACAATGAGCAGTTCTTC
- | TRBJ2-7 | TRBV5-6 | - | CASSPPLNIDEQYF | TGTGCCAGCAGCCCGCCGTTAAACATTGACGAGCAGTACTTC
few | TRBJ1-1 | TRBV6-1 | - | CASSDLAGNTEAFF | TGTGCCAGCAGTGATCTGGCAGGGAACACTGAAGCTTTCTTT